This T cell receptor (beta chain) is from a study of Ad26.COV2.S vaccination and SARS-CoV-2 variants (dated by TCRdb to the early 2020s). Regarding the research as a whole: Vaccine-arm donors came from COV1001, a multicentre, randomized, double-blind, placebo-controlled phase I-IIa trial of Ad26.COV2.S in healthy adults. Dosing of Ad26.COV2.S was intramuscular, at either 5x10^10 or 1x10^11 viral particles, delivered as one shot or as two shots spaced 56 days apart. The specificity and breadth of SARS-CoV-2-reactive T cell receptors after Ad26.COV2.S vaccination were assessed by TCRbeta repertoire sequencing. The TCR-sequenced set comprised about 32 samples: some 20 Ad26.COV2.S vaccine recipients, 5 placebo recipients and 8 SARS-CoV-2 convalescent individuals. Trial participants were randomized into five groups of five: low-dose or high-dose Ad26.COV2.S given once or twice, or placebo on both occasions. Investigators did not know the trial group allocation while performing experiments and assessing outcomes. The research as a whole found: Spike-specific TCR breadth was higher in Ad26.COV2.S recipients than in placebo recipients (P = 0.0014). Non-spike TCR breadth was comparable between vaccine and placebo recipients, consistent with the vaccine containing only spike. Substantial breadth of spike-specific CD8+ and CD4+ T cell responses was reported after vaccination. The authors noted that total T cell responses may have been underestimated by the TCR breadth and depth analyses. The study lacked the statistical power to compare responses across vaccine doses or regimens.

The CDR3 has 15 amino acids, counting the end cysteine and phenylalanine. The entry retains the CDR3 DNA only, 45 bases that are in frame from base 1. The germline V gene (reference sequence) specifies MNHNY as CDR1 and SVGAGI as CDR2. The immunoSEQ Assay was the method used to sequence TCRbeta CDR3 regions. After extraction, genomic DNA underwent amplification by bias-controlled multiplex PCR, followed by high-throughput sequencing. Concerning the study's data processing: To quantify the absolute abundance of each unique TCRbeta CDR3 region, sequences were collapsed and filtered. T cell fraction was estimated by normalizing TCRbeta template counts to usable DNA, which was measured by amplifying reference genes present in all nucleated cells. Repertoire TCRs were annotated as SARS-CoV-2-specific when V gene, CDR3 amino acid sequence and J gene were exactly matched to a known reactive TCR set. The reference SARS-CoV-2 TCR set came from MIRA and was filtered for enrichment in COVID-19-positive ImmuneCODE repertoires, removing public or cross-reactive TCRs. Using the MIRA antigens, annotated TCRs were further analysed by specific ORF or by position within an ORF. Breadth was defined as the number of annotated unique rearrangements divided by the total number of unique productive rearrangements, and depth was defined as the summed frequency of the annotated unique rearrangements. Two-sided Wilcoxon rank-sum tests were applied when comparing TCR breadth between groups. Not all clones reach the TCRdb copy of this immuneACCESS table, which keeps in-frame sequences only. Checked studies attribute under half of the gap to unresolved V genes and leave the rest unexplained. The V and J calls and clone size are taken from that table; D and trimming were inferred from the DNA. Within this sample are about 350,000 clones, with around 90% of them counted one time only. Approximately 5.9% of the sample belongs to the ten largest clones.

Concerning this clone itself: The clone's antigen remains unknown. Qualities for individual bases were not recorded, and no much larger clone is one base off.

Sample treatment or condition, as interpreted from the label and publication: over 15 received Ad26.COV2.S at low or high dose, single or two shots; about 5 received placebo; per-sample allocation not given. Repertoires of vaccine and placebo recipients were sequenced from samples collected on day 63 after the first injection. Cohort 1b enrolled fewer than 30 adults aged 18-55 years at a single site in Boston, USA, between 29 July and 7 August 2020. Ad26.COV2.S consisted of a replication-incompetent adenovirus type 26 vector by which a prefusion-stabilized SARS-CoV-2 spike protein from the original Wuhan strain was expressed.

The TCR originated in a person aged 18-65 years who received the Ad26.COV2.S COVID-19 vaccine or a placebo. This chain joins TRBV6-6 to TRBJ1-2; 12 nucleotides in the junction match TRBD1. This specimen was peripheral blood, taken in a trial of Ad26.COV2.S vaccine versus placebo. The CDR3 is CAIPAGTGGSYGYTF. The DNA sequence is TGTGCGATCCCGGCCGGGACAGGGGGCAGCTATGGCTACACCTTC.